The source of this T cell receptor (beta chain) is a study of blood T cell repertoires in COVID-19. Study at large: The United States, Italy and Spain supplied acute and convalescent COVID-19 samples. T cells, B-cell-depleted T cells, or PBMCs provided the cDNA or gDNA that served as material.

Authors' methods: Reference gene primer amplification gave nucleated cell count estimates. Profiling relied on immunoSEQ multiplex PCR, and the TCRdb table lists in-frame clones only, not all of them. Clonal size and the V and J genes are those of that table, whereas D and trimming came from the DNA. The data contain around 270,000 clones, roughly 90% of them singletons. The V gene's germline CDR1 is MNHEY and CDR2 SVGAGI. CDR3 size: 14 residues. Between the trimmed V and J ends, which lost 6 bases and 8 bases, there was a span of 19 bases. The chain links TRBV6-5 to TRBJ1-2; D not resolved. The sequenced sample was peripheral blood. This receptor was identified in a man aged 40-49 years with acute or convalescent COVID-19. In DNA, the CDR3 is TGTGCCAGCAGGGGAGGAGGTCAAGCGAAGGGCTACACCTTC. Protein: CASRGGGQAKGYTF.